This T cell receptor (beta chain) was recovered during a study of blood T cells in healthy people across ages (dated by TCRdb to about 2015). For context, the study as a whole: In model experiments, template switching captured roughly one uniquely barcoded TCR beta cDNA molecule for every two T cells. Using deep sequencing normalized with unique cDNA molecular identifiers, the study measured how TCR beta repertoire diversity changes with age. The donors were divided into four age groups: young (average roughly 17 years), middle-aged (roughly 42), aged (62) and long-lived (roughly 86). Two additional independent replicas of 1 million unique cDNA reads from the same blood draw were analyzed for two donors (one aged 18 to 30 and one aged 80 or older). Results the study describes overall, beyond this receptor: Conclusive comparison of naive and antigen-experienced compartments was prevented by the profiling of bulk unsorted PBMCs. Total diversity estimates from one million sequenced T cells were considered lower bounds and underestimates. The CMV infection status of donors was not known, potentially confounding age-related changes in expanded clonotypes. Compared with the aged group, the long-lived group had more naive CD4+ T cells, fewer expanded clones and increased TCR diversity, a pattern suggesting age selection. Observed TCR beta diversity per million T cells fell roughly linearly with age, and a significant reduction was already apparent by age roughly 40. A strong correlation was found between observed TCR beta diversity and the percentage of naive T cells measured by flow cytometry.

From the cysteine up to the phenylalanine, the CDR3 has a length of 14 residues. Solely the CDR3 DNA is kept, with 42 bases framed from the first base. V loses 9 bases of germline sequence and J loses 9 bases, and the interval between the two ends is 21 bases. Reading the germline V gene (reference sequence) gives CDR1 LNHNV and CDR2 YYDKDF. Systemically healthy Caucasian individuals from Russia, 39 in total and aged roughly 6 to 100 years, were included as donors. About 10 milliliters of peripheral blood were drawn from each donor into EDTA-treated Vacutainer tubes. PBMCs were isolated by Ficoll-Paque density-gradient centrifugation, with at least 6 million obtained per sample. Trizol reagent was used to extract total RNA from the PBMCs, yielding at least 5 micrograms per sample. For every donor, flow cytometry on a PBMC aliquot measured the percentage of naive CD45RAhigh/CD27high T cells. The sample holds a few counts of this clonotype. Its antigen remains undetermined. Per-base qualities were not stored, and no clone one base away is much larger.

The method behind the library was 5' RACE. Sequencing took place on an Illumina HiSeq 2500. A second roughly 7 to 11 cycle PCR used a sample-barcoded 5' primer and a J-beta primer mix. Each TCR beta cDNA molecule received a unique molecular identifier from a template-switch 5' adaptor carrying 12 random nucleotides. At least 2.5 million CDR3-containing paired-end reads were obtained from each sample. First-strand cDNA was synthesized from all RNA with the Mint cDNA synthesis kit, primed by a TRBC-specific oligonucleotide. All cDNA was treated with uracil-DNA glycosylase and then went through a first 18-cycle PCR with the universal primers M1SS and BC2_uni_R. From the authors' description of their analysis: For normalization, 1 million high-quality reads, each with a distinct molecular identifier, were randomly selected from each sample. Instead of being binned into consensus sequences, reads that shared molecular identifiers were thrown out. MiTCR, with a Q25 quality threshold and the strictest error-elimination algorithm, was used for CDR3 identification, clonotype clustering and error correction. A nonparametric unseen species model using Euler transformation provided a lower-bound estimate of total TCR beta diversity. TCRdb trimmed the raw reads at Q25, called clones with MiXCR and kept productive beta chains. Records with the same CDR3 protein are collapsed into one entry carrying the most frequent genes and DNA. TCRdb's processing, not the authors', yielded these V and J calls. The sample table shows more than 1,000,000 distinct CDR3 sequences, and around 25% are seen once. Jointly, the top ten make up approximately 0.71% of the sample.

The same specimen was also included in a second study, on T cells of mothers and their children. Per that second paper: Nine systemically healthy Caucasian individuals served as donors, namely three mothers together with their six children. cDNA synthesis consumed the entire amount of extracted RNA, loaded at around 1.4 ug RNA in each 15 ul reaction. Sample barcodes and 2-4 random nucleotides were added via the M1S primer in the second PCR. Each mother yielded over 8.5 million TCR beta CDR3 reads and each child 3 million to 3.5 million reads. Thymic selection shapes the output of TCR recombination in a similar way in related and unrelated pairs, and inherited differences have a minor effect. Normalized repertoire overlap in related mother-child pairs was always slightly higher than in unrelated mother-child pairs, but the difference was never significant. Persistent microchimeric T cell clones were not detected, at a sensitivity of approximately 100 clones per million clonotypes. Deep NGS was used in the study to compare the TCR beta repertoires of mothers and children and to look for features that separate related mother-child pairs from unrelated individuals. The mean age was approximately 41 +/- 4 years for the mothers and roughly 10 +/- 4 years for the children. Libraries were sequenced on Illumina HiSeq 2000 with 100+100 nt paired-end reads after adapter ligation with NEBNext reagents. Mother and child libraries were prepared a month apart and sequenced in separate runs to prevent cross-contamination. Each donor had between about 450,000 and 2,300,000 distinct TCR beta clonotypes identified. Naive TCR beta clonotypes were estimated from low-frequency clonotypes matched to each donor's FACS-determined naive share, without sorting.

The receptor comes from a girl aged 2 to 10 in good health. This receptor chain uses TRBV15 and TRBJ2-1; TRBD2 is possibly the D segment (6 matching bases). Sequencing was done on a sample of blood. This receptor has the CDR3 CATVSGGALGEQFF. In nucleotide form, the sequence is TGTGCCACGGTTAGCGGCGGGGCCCTAGGTGAGCAGTTCTTC.